This is a list of T cell receptor beta chains from one sample in a study of cytomegalovirus exposure and HLA in healthy donors. Clones were read by immunoSEQ multiplex PCR, and TCRdb kept only the in-frame ones, dropping some. The sample has under 300,000 clones; 80% to 95% are singletons. The sample taken for sequencing was PBMCs. These receptors were taken from a girl aged 2-10 years in good health and CMV-seronegative. Each CDR3 is given with its conserved first and last residue. The D gene is left open where the match is weak. The size of a clone is reported for some rows only, either as once, few or many, or as a class for expanded clones.

V	D	J	size	CDR3	DNA
TRBV4-1	-	TRBJ1-3	once	CASSQDWTAGNTIYF	TGCGCCAGCAGCCAAGATTGGACAGCCGGAAACACCATATATTTT
TRBV10-3	-	TRBJ2-1	once	CAAGPSVEQFF	TGTGCCGCAGGGCCTAGCGTTGAGCAGTTCTTC
TRBV6-4	TRBD1	TRBJ2-1	-	CASGTANEQFF	TGTGCCAGTGGGACAGCCAATGAGCAGTTCTTC
TRBV4-1	TRBD1	TRBJ2-7	-	CASSQPTGSDYEQYF	TGCGCCAGCAGCCAGCCGACAGGGTCGGACTACGAGCAGTACTTC
TRBV9	TRBD1	TRBJ2-1	-	CASSRTGVGFHEQFF	TGTGCCAGCAGCAGGACAGGGGTCGGATTCCATGAGCAGTTCTTC
TRBV15	-	TRBJ2-7	few	CATSRRTGTYEQYF	TGTGCCACCAGCAGACGCACAGGGACCTACGAGCAGTACTTC
TRBV28	TRBD1	TRBJ1-6	-	CASRQDRGGQNNSPLHF	TGTGCCAGCAGACAGGACAGGGGAGGTCAAAATAATTCACCCCTCCACTTT
TRBV5-4	TRBD1	TRBJ2-5	once	CASSLEGAETQYF	TGTGCCAGCAGCTTGGAGGGGGCAGAGACCCAGTACTTC
TRBV6-5	-	TRBJ2-1	-	CASKTTDEQFF	TGTGCCAGCAAAACTACGGATGAGCAGTTCTTC
TRBV11-2	TRBD1	TRBJ2-1	-	CASRGTGGREQFF	TGTGCCAGCCGAGGGACAGGGGGCAGGGAGCAGTTCTTC
TRBV7-2	TRBD2	TRBJ2-1	once	CASSSPILAGAYNEQFF	TGTGCCAGCAGCTCCCCCATACTAGCGGGAGCGTACAATGAGCAGTTCTTC
TRBV5-1	TRBD1	TRBJ1-2	-	CASTMDRGDGYTF	TGCGCCAGCACCATGGACAGGGGGGATGGCTACACCTTC
TRBV6-5	TRBD1	TRBJ2-7	-	CASRRTGDYEQYF	TGTGCCAGCAGAAGGACAGGGGACTACGAGCAGTACTTC
TRBV11-2	TRBD1	TRBJ2-7	-	CASSETGGTYEQYF	TGTGCCAGCAGCGAGACAGGGGGTACCTACGAGCAGTACTTC
TRBV2	-	TRBJ1-5	-	CASSESTYSNQPQHF	TGTGCCAGCAGTGAATCCACCTATAGCAATCAGCCCCAGCATTTT
TRBV7-9	-	TRBJ2-7	-	CASSLATGIYEQYF	TGTGCCAGCAGCTTAGCCACAGGGATCTACGAGCAGTACTTC
TRBV7-7	-	TRBJ1-5	-	CASSLGESQPQHF	TGTGCTAGCAGCTTAGGCGAATCTCAGCCCCAGCATTTT
TRBV6-5	TRBD1	TRBJ1-3	-	CASSYTGGSGNTIYF	TGTGCCAGCAGTTATACAGGGGGCTCTGGAAACACCATATATTTT
TRBV10-2	-	TRBJ2-1	-	CASKKQGSGYNEQFF	TGCGCCAGCAAGAAACAGGGTTCGGGATACAATGAGCAGTTCTTC
TRBV5-6	-	TRBJ2-3	few	CASSRGGAADTQYF	TGTGCCAGCAGCAGGGGGGGAGCGGCAGATACGCAGTATTTT
TRBV18	-	TRBJ1-5	few	CASSPRGGSRDQPQHF	TGTGCCAGCTCACCACGCGGGGGATCACGGGATCAGCCCCAGCATTTT
TRBV6-5	-	TRBJ2-7	-	CASSRTGLYSYEQYF	TGTGCCAGCAGTCGTACAGGTTTATACTCCTACGAGCAGTACTTC
TRBV30	-	TRBJ2-5	-	CAWRPTGSTQQYF	TGTGCCTGGAGACCGACAGGATCTACGCAGCAGTACTTC
TRBV5-4	-	TRBJ1-1	-	CASSLEDRNTEAFF	TGTGCCAGCAGCCTAGAAGACAGGAACACTGAAGCTTTCTTT
TRBV2	TRBD2	TRBJ2-7	-	CASSSRGESYEQYF	TGTGCCAGCTCAAGTCGGGGGGAGTCATACGAGCAGTACTTC
TRBV6-1	TRBD2	TRBJ2-7	-	CASSEGASGYEQYF	TGTGCCAGCAGTGAAGGGGCTAGCGGCTACGAGCAGTACTTC
TRBV6-5	TRBD2	TRBJ2-7	once	CASSAGLAGGYEQYF	TGTGCCAGCAGTGCCGGACTAGCGGGGGGCTACGAGCAGTACTTC
TRBV6-4	-	TRBJ2-1	-	CASSDSGAANEQFF	TGTGCCAGCAGTGACTCGGGGGCGGCCAATGAGCAGTTCTTC
TRBV6-1	-	TRBJ2-3	-	CATGVGGSTDTQYF	TGTGCCACCGGGGTCGGCGGGAGCACAGATACGCAGTATTTT
TRBV27	-	TRBJ2-1	once	CASSSSQSYNEQFF	TGTGCCAGCAGTTCGAGCCAATCCTACAATGAGCAGTTCTTC
TRBV5-1	TRBD2	TRBJ2-3	-	CASSLASGYTDTQYF	TGCGCCAGCAGCTTGGCTAGCGGCTACACAGATACGCAGTATTTT
TRBV6-5	-	TRBJ1-6	-	CASSYTTGYDSPLHF	TGTGCCAGCAGTTACACGACAGGTTATGATTCACCCCTCCACTTT